This is a list of T cell receptor beta chains from one sample in a study of blood T cell repertoires in COVID-19. TCRdb's copy holds only in-frame clones and misses some; the assay was immunoSEQ multiplex PCR. The data contain about 180,000 clones, 86% of them seen just once; the ten biggest clones take up 7% to 10%. Specimen: PBMCs or T cells enriched from blood (not recorded which). These receptors came from a woman younger than 45 who had recovered from COVID-19. Each CDR3 is given with its conserved first and last residue. D genes are given only for firm matches. Part of the rows lack a size; the others show once, few, many or a class for expanded clones.

v_gene: TRBV5-6
j_gene: TRBJ2-7
abundance: -
d_gene: -
CDR3aa: CASSLGGRDEQYF
CDR3nt: TGTGCCAGCAGCTTGGGCGGGCGGGACGAGCAGTACTTC

v_gene: TRBV5-6
j_gene: TRBJ1-5
abundance: once
d_gene: -
CDR3aa: CASSWRGVHQPQHF
CDR3nt: TGTGCCAGCAGCTGGCGGGGGGTACATCAGCCCCAGCATTTT

v_gene: TRBV28
j_gene: TRBJ2-1
abundance: -
d_gene: -
CDR3aa: CASRETGTWKYNEQFF
CDR3nt: TGTGCCAGCAGGGAGACCGGGACTTGGAAGTACAATGAGCAGTTCTTC

v_gene: TRBV15
j_gene: TRBJ2-3
abundance: -
d_gene: TRBD2
CDR3aa: CATQDSGRGTDTQYF
CDR3nt: TGTGCCACCCAAGATAGCGGGAGGGGAACAGATACGCAGTATTTT

v_gene: TRBV28
j_gene: TRBJ1-6
abundance: -
d_gene: -
CDR3aa: CASSPSVSPLHF
CDR3nt: TGTGCAAGCAGCCCATCGGTCTCACCCCTCCACTTT

v_gene: TRBV2
j_gene: TRBJ2-1
abundance: -
d_gene: TRBD1
CDR3aa: CASTGTGNNEQFF
CDR3nt: TGTGCCAGCACCGGGACAGGGAACAATGAGCAGTTCTTC

v_gene: TRBV7-8
j_gene: TRBJ2-3
abundance: -
d_gene: TRBD2
CDR3aa: CASSLELAGDTQYF
CDR3nt: TGTGCCAGCAGCTTAGAGCTAGCGGGGGATACGCAGTATTTT

v_gene: TRBV28
j_gene: TRBJ1-2
abundance: once
d_gene: -
CDR3aa: CASSTDSTGNYGYTF
CDR3nt: TGTGCCAGCAGTACCGACTCGACGGGTAACTATGGCTACACCTTC

v_gene: TRBV5-1
j_gene: TRBJ2-1
abundance: -
d_gene: -
CDR3aa: CASSLAERRPNEQFF
CDR3nt: TGCGCCAGCAGCTTGGCGGAGAGACGGCCTAATGAGCAGTTCTTC

v_gene: TRBV3-1/TRBV3-2
j_gene: TRBJ2-3
abundance: -
d_gene: TRBD2
CDR3aa: CASSLTTSGATDTQYF
CDR3nt: TGTGCCAGCAGCCTAACGACTAGCGGAGCCACAGATACGCAGTATTTT

v_gene: TRBV6-4
j_gene: TRBJ2-1
abundance: -
d_gene: TRBD1
CDR3aa: CASSPSPDRGNEQFF
CDR3nt: TGTGCCAGCAGTCCTTCCCCGGACAGGGGTAACGAGCAGTTCTTC

v_gene: TRBV12-5
j_gene: TRBJ2-4
abundance: -
d_gene: TRBD2
CDR3aa: CASGLVLGGLAGGPRENIQYF
CDR3nt: TGTGCTAGTGGTTTGGTACTGGGGGGACTAGCGGGAGGGCCAAGGGAAAACATTCAGTACTTC

v_gene: TRBV28
j_gene: TRBJ1-4
abundance: once
d_gene: -
CDR3aa: CASSLLQSGLEKLFF
CDR3nt: TGTGCCAGCAGTTTACTCCAGTCAGGTCTTGAAAAACTGTTTTTT

v_gene: TRBV4-1
j_gene: TRBJ2-7
abundance: -
d_gene: TRBD2
CDR3aa: CASSQGTSILYEQYF
CDR3nt: TGCGCCAGCAGCCAAGGGACTAGCATTCTCTACGAGCAGTACTTC